This TCR beta chain appears in the sequencing data of a study of CD4 T cells in relation to SARS-CoV-2 and coronaviruses. Across the whole study: PBMCs were cultured with antigen for 10 days before TCR beta sequencing.

Before the COVID-19 pandemic, during about 2010-2018, CD4+ T cells were taken from unexposed donors. CD4+ T cells were isolated from the cells after around 11 days of culture. As regards this clone: Antigen: not known.

Clones were sequenced by immunoSEQ multiplex PCR, and TCRdb holds only the in-frame ones, with some missing. The data show 9,000 to 15,000 clones, with 70% to 80% seen just once and 13% held by the top ten. The specimen sequenced was CD4+ T cells from PBMCs, cultured in vitro. The receptor's source is a human donor in good health.

The CDR3 sequence: CASSPQGRETQYF. The CDR3 DNA reads TGTGCCAGCAGTCCACAGGGGAGAGAGACCCAGTACTTC. This chain uses TRBV6-5 with TRBJ2-5, with TRBD1 matching 7 bases. Germline V lookup: CDR1 MNHEY, CDR2 SVGAGI. The CDR3 runs to 13 residues. The junction had 4 bases not matched to a gene; V was cut back by 5 bases and J by 4 bases.